The rows below give T cell receptor beta chains drawn from one sample of a study of cytomegalovirus exposure and HLA in healthy donors. The protocol was immunoSEQ multiplex PCR, while the TCRdb copy is restricted to in-frame clones and leaves out a portion. This sample has about 140,000 clones, with about 80% found just once. The sequencing input was PBMCs. These receptors originate from a male donor in good health and CMV-seronegative. CDR3s include the opening cysteine and the closing phenylalanine or tryptophan. A D gene is named only where the DNA matches it firmly. Where a row states a size, it is once, few, many or the class of an expanded clone; other rows omit it.

cdr3_aa cdr3_nt v_call clone_size d_call j_call
CASSYSPVQPQHF TGTGCCAGCAGTTACTCTCCAGTACAGCCCCAGCATTTT TRBV6-6 NA NA TRBJ1-5
CSVDRLEAGETQYF TGCAGCGTTGACCGTTTGGAGGCAGGCGAGACCCAGTACTTC TRBV29-1 NA NA TRBJ2-5
CASAGQGDQPQHF TGTGCCAGCGCAGGACAGGGGGATCAGCCCCAGCATTTT TRBV18 NA TRBD1 TRBJ1-5
CASSFSGTGQYEQYF TGTGCCAGCAGTTTCTCTGGGACAGGGCAGTACGAGCAGTACTTC TRBV27 NA TRBD1 TRBJ2-7
CASSQDTGLAGREQFF TGTGCCAGCAGCCAAGATACGGGACTAGCGGGGAGAGAGCAGTTCTTC TRBV4-2 NA TRBD2 TRBJ2-1
CASSYSDRVGYTF TGTGCCAGCAGTTACTCGGACAGGGTTGGCTACACCTTC TRBV6-5 NA TRBD1 TRBJ1-2
CASSLTGRNEQFF TGTGCCAGCAGTCTGACAGGGAGAAATGAGCAGTTCTTC TRBV28 once TRBD1 TRBJ2-1
CAWAGVGYGYTF TGTGCCTGGGCAGGGGTGGGGTATGGCTACACCTTC TRBV30 NA NA TRBJ1-2
CATSRGNSPLHF TGTGCCACTTCCCGGGGAAATTCACCCCTCCACTTT TRBV10-3 NA NA TRBJ1-6
CASSLVSLGASGNTIYF TGCGCCAGCAGCTTGGTCTCCTTGGGGGCCTCTGGAAACACCATATATTTT TRBV5-1 NA NA TRBJ1-3
CASWEAGRNEQYF TGTGCCAGCTGGGAGGCAGGGAGGAACGAGCAGTACTTC TRBV27 NA NA TRBJ2-7
CASSQAGTGVDGYTF TGTGCCAGCAGCCAAGCCGGGACAGGGGTGGATGGCTACACCTTC TRBV4-2 few TRBD1 TRBJ1-2
CASSQDLGGRSYNEQFF TGCGCCAGCAGCCAAGATCTGGGGGGGCGGTCCTACAATGAGCAGTTCTTC TRBV4-1 NA NA TRBJ2-1
CASRAPQGGQETQYF TGTGCCAGCAGGGCCCCCCAGGGAGGGCAAGAGACCCAGTACTTC TRBV28 NA TRBD2 TRBJ2-5
CASGPGDNTGELFF TGCGCCAGCGGACCGGGAGACAACACCGGGGAGCTGTTTTTT TRBV5-1 NA NA TRBJ2-2